This is a list of T cell receptor beta chains from one sample in a study of CD8+CD57+ T cells in acquired aplastic anemia. TCRdb re-called the reads through MiXCR, storing one row per CDR3 protein. Of around 430,000 distinct CDR3 sequences in the sample, more than 25% were seen once. Sequencing used sorted CD4+, CD8+, or CD8+CD57+ T cells (not recorded which) from PBMCs. These receptors originate from a human donor with aplastic anemia. The CDR3 runs from the conserved cysteine through the conserved F or W. D genes are given only for firm matches. Only part of the rows carry a size: once, few, many, or a class if the clone is expanded.

j_call: TRBJ1-1
d_call: -
v_call: TRBV25-1
clone_size: many
cdr3_aa: CASSPLGGEEGTEAFF
cdr3_nt: TGTGCCAGCAGTCCTCTAGGGGGGGAGGAGGGCACTGAAGCTTTCTTT

j_call: TRBJ1-1
d_call: TRBD1
v_call: TRBV30
clone_size: few
cdr3_aa: CARSRDRGGSEAFF
cdr3_nt: TGTGCCCGGTCTAGGGACAGGGGAGGGAGTGAAGCTTTCTTT

j_call: TRBJ2-5
d_call: -
v_call: TRBV7-3
clone_size: few
cdr3_aa: CASSLQVRETQYF
cdr3_nt: TGTGCCAGCAGCCTCCAGGTCAGAGAGACCCAGTACTTC

j_call: TRBJ1-2
d_call: -
v_call: TRBV7-2
clone_size: many
cdr3_aa: CASSLAPSLRGYTF
cdr3_nt: TGTGCCAGCAGCTTAGCCCCGTCCTTGAGGGGCTACACCTTC

j_call: TRBJ2-1
d_call: -
v_call: TRBV15
clone_size: once
cdr3_aa: CATSRGGYGSYNEQFF
cdr3_nt: TGTGCCACCAGCAGGGGTGGATACGGCTCCTACAATGAGCAGTTCTTC

j_call: TRBJ1-5
d_call: -
v_call: TRBV5-1
clone_size: -
cdr3_aa: CASSFTPDSNQPQHF
cdr3_nt: TGCGCCAGCAGCTTTACTCCCGATAGCAATCAGCCCCAGCATTTT

j_call: TRBJ2-5
d_call: -
v_call: TRBV7-2
clone_size: -
cdr3_aa: CASRDEVGETQYF
cdr3_nt: TGTGCCAGCAGAGATGAGGTGGGAGAGACCCAGTACTTC

j_call: TRBJ1-4
d_call: TRBD1
v_call: TRBV19
clone_size: many
cdr3_aa: CASSRTGGEKLFF
cdr3_nt: TGTGCCAGTAGTAGGACAGGGGGCGAAAAACTGTTTTTT

j_call: TRBJ1-1
d_call: -
v_call: TRBV19
clone_size: -
cdr3_aa: CASSIWATGTEAFF
cdr3_nt: TGTGCCAGTAGTATTTGGGCAACGGGGACTGAAGCTTTCTTT

j_call: TRBJ1-5
d_call: TRBD1
v_call: TRBV29-1
clone_size: many
cdr3_aa: CSVRDRDNQPQHF
cdr3_nt: TGCAGCGTCCGGGACAGGGATAATCAGCCCCAGCATTTT

j_call: TRBJ2-1
d_call: TRBD2
v_call: TRBV7-2
clone_size: few
cdr3_aa: CASSLSGGLYNEQFF
cdr3_nt: TGTGCCAGCAGCTTAAGCGGGGGTCTATACAATGAGCAGTTCTTC

j_call: TRBJ1-5
d_call: TRBD1
v_call: TRBV28
clone_size: few
cdr3_aa: CASSLPSSGTGRVQPQHF
cdr3_nt: TGTGCCAGCAGTTTACCAAGTTCCGGGACAGGGCGGGTTCAGCCCCAGCATTTT

j_call: TRBJ2-1
d_call: TRBD1
v_call: TRBV12-3/TRBV12-4
clone_size: -
cdr3_aa: CASRPGQGIQQGSYNEQFF
cdr3_nt: TGTGCCAGCAGACCGGGACAGGGGATCCAGCAGGGCTCCTACAATGAGCAGTTCTTC

j_call: TRBJ1-2
d_call: TRBD1
v_call: TRBV30
clone_size: -
cdr3_aa: CAWSETGNYGYTF
cdr3_nt: TGTGCCTGGAGTGAGACAGGGAACTATGGCTACACCTTC

j_call: TRBJ1-1
d_call: TRBD1
v_call: TRBV10-3
clone_size: few
cdr3_aa: CASSNRGSSTEAFF
cdr3_nt: TGTGCCAGCAGTAACAGGGGATCTTCCACTGAAGCTTTCTTT

j_call: TRBJ2-5
d_call: TRBD1
v_call: TRBV5-1
clone_size: -
cdr3_aa: CASSFGTGKETQYF
cdr3_nt: TGCGCCAGCAGCTTCGGGACAGGGAAAGAGACCCAGTACTTC

j_call: TRBJ2-1
d_call: -
v_call: TRBV7-9
clone_size: few
cdr3_aa: CASSFHRPSYNEQFF
cdr3_nt: TGTGCCAGCAGCTTTCACCGACCAAGCTACAATGAGCAGTTCTTC

j_call: TRBJ2-5
d_call: TRBD2
v_call: TRBV11-3
clone_size: few
cdr3_aa: CASSLLAGEQETQYF
cdr3_nt: TGTGCCAGCAGCCTACTAGCGGGGGAACAAGAGACCCAGTACTTC

j_call: TRBJ1-2
d_call: TRBD1
v_call: TRBV30
clone_size: -
cdr3_aa: CAWSSGTGSGYTF
cdr3_nt: TGTGCCTGGAGCTCTGGGACAGGGAGCGGCTACACCTTC

j_call: TRBJ2-1
d_call: -
v_call: TRBV29-1
clone_size: -
cdr3_aa: CSADEAGSSYNEQFF
cdr3_nt: TGCAGCGCCGATGAGGCCGGGAGCTCCTACAATGAGCAGTTCTTC

j_call: TRBJ2-7
d_call: TRBD1
v_call: TRBV12-3/TRBV12-4
clone_size: many
cdr3_aa: CASSLGQGSNEQYF
cdr3_nt: TGTGCCAGCAGCCTCGGACAGGGTAGCAACGAGCAGTACTTC

j_call: TRBJ1-2
d_call: TRBD1
v_call: TRBV5-5
clone_size: many
cdr3_aa: CASSETSGTVYGYTF
cdr3_nt: TGTGCCAGCAGCGAGACTTCCGGGACAGTCTATGGCTACACCTTC

j_call: TRBJ2-3
d_call: TRBD1
v_call: TRBV29-1
clone_size: many
cdr3_aa: CSASTGDVGDTQYF
cdr3_nt: TGCAGCGCCAGTACAGGGGACGTCGGAGATACGCAGTATTTT

j_call: TRBJ1-5
d_call: TRBD1
v_call: TRBV7-9
clone_size: -
cdr3_aa: CATSGTGDQPQHF
cdr3_nt: TGTGCCACCTCCGGGACAGGCGATCAGCCCCAGCATTTT

j_call: TRBJ2-1
d_call: TRBD2
v_call: TRBV20-1
clone_size: -
cdr3_aa: CSAWGTSDGEQFF
cdr3_nt: TGCAGTGCGTGGGGGACTAGCGACGGCGAGCAGTTCTTC

j_call: TRBJ2-2
d_call: -
v_call: TRBV2
clone_size: -
cdr3_aa: CASSLWQSNTGELFF
cdr3_nt: TGTGCCAGCAGTTTATGGCAGTCTAACACCGGGGAGCTGTTTTTT

j_call: TRBJ2-7
d_call: TRBD2
v_call: TRBV18
clone_size: -
cdr3_aa: CASSSLAGESINEQYF
cdr3_nt: TGTGCCAGCTCATCATTAGCGGGAGAGTCCATCAACGAGCAGTACTTC

j_call: TRBJ1-5
d_call: -
v_call: TRBV7-2
clone_size: many
cdr3_aa: CASIHATGGPQHF
cdr3_nt: TGTGCCAGCATCCACGCAACGGGAGGGCCCCAGCATTTT

j_call: TRBJ1-2
d_call: TRBD1
v_call: TRBV24-1
clone_size: -
cdr3_aa: CATSGFKQGGDYGYTF
cdr3_nt: TGTGCCACCAGTGGGTTTAAGCAGGGGGGAGACTATGGCTACACCTTC

j_call: TRBJ2-7
d_call: -
v_call: TRBV2
clone_size: -
cdr3_aa: CAGDRKNSYEQYF
cdr3_nt: TGTGCCGGAGACAGGAAAAACTCCTACGAGCAGTACTTC

j_call: TRBJ2-2
d_call: -
v_call: TRBV24-1
clone_size: many
cdr3_aa: CATSEGAGELFF
cdr3_nt: TGTGCCACCAGTGAGGGGGCCGGGGAGCTGTTTTTT

j_call: TRBJ1-6
d_call: -
v_call: TRBV12-3/TRBV12-4
clone_size: many
cdr3_aa: CASSPTVAPLHF
cdr3_nt: TGTGCCAGCAGTCCTACAGTGGCACCCCTCCACTTT

j_call: TRBJ1-2
d_call: -
v_call: TRBV11-1
clone_size: -
cdr3_aa: CASSLHRTVNYGYTF
cdr3_nt: TGTGCCAGCAGTTTACACCGGACGGTGAACTATGGCTACACCTTC

j_call: TRBJ1-3
d_call: TRBD1
v_call: TRBV7-9
clone_size: many
cdr3_aa: CASSLGQGDGNTIYF
cdr3_nt: TGTGCCAGCAGCTTAGGACAGGGAGACGGAAACACCATATATTTT

j_call: TRBJ1-6
d_call: -
v_call: TRBV20-1
clone_size: -
cdr3_aa: CSARRSGGDSPLHF
cdr3_nt: TGCAGTGCTAGAAGGTCCGGGGGGGACTCGCCCCTCCACTTT

j_call: TRBJ2-2
d_call: TRBD2
v_call: TRBV7-2
clone_size: -
cdr3_aa: CASTQAGGTGELFF
cdr3_nt: TGTGCCAGCACACAAGCGGGGGGTACGGGGGAGCTGTTTTTT

j_call: TRBJ2-1
d_call: -
v_call: TRBV7-8
clone_size: -
cdr3_aa: CASSPETEQQFF
cdr3_nt: TGTGCCAGCAGCCCAGAGACGGAGCAGCAGTTCTTC

j_call: TRBJ1-2
d_call: -
v_call: TRBV7-9
clone_size: many
cdr3_aa: CASSLTDYGYTF
cdr3_nt: TGTGCCAGCAGCTTGACAGACTATGGCTACACCTTC

j_call: TRBJ1-6
d_call: -
v_call: TRBV2
clone_size: few
cdr3_aa: CASSLQWSIYNSPLHF
cdr3_nt: TGTGCCAGCAGTTTACAATGGAGTATCTATAATTCACCCCTCCACTTT

j_call: TRBJ1-2
d_call: -
v_call: TRBV7-8
clone_size: -
cdr3_aa: CASSSSKVQRTYGYTF
cdr3_nt: TGTGCCAGCAGTTCTTCCAAGGTACAGAGGACTTATGGCTACACCTTC

j_call: TRBJ2-2
d_call: -
v_call: TRBV19
clone_size: many
cdr3_aa: CASTPQPNTGELFF
cdr3_nt: TGTGCCAGTACCCCGCAGCCGAACACCGGGGAGCTGTTTTTT

j_call: TRBJ1-1
d_call: -
v_call: TRBV25-1
clone_size: -
cdr3_aa: CATRTPGNTEAFF
cdr3_nt: TGTGCCACCCGAACCCCAGGGAACACTGAAGCTTTCTTT

j_call: TRBJ2-1
d_call: TRBD2
v_call: TRBV2
clone_size: few
cdr3_aa: CASSPPGGRGHEQFF
cdr3_nt: TGTGCCAGCTCCCCCCCCGGAGGGAGGGGACATGAGCAGTTCTTC

j_call: TRBJ2-7
d_call: -
v_call: TRBV7-3
clone_size: -
cdr3_aa: CASSLQPAYEQYF
cdr3_nt: TGTGCCAGCAGCTTACAGCCGGCCTACGAGCAGTACTTC

j_call: TRBJ1-4
d_call: TRBD1
v_call: TRBV20-1
clone_size: -
cdr3_aa: CSAPQGAIGKLFF
cdr3_nt: TGCAGTGCCCCACAGGGGGCGATAGGAAAACTGTTTTTT

j_call: TRBJ2-1
d_call: -
v_call: TRBV11-2
clone_size: -
cdr3_aa: CASIPKGGSYNEQFF
cdr3_nt: TGTGCCAGCATCCCCAAAGGAGGGTCATACAATGAGCAGTTCTTC

j_call: TRBJ2-7
d_call: TRBD1
v_call: TRBV19
clone_size: many
cdr3_aa: CASSPGGLYVGEQYF
cdr3_nt: TGTGCCAGTAGTCCAGGGGGCCTGTATGTAGGCGAGCAGTACTTC

j_call: TRBJ1-2
d_call: -
v_call: TRBV29-1
clone_size: -
cdr3_aa: CSVEGQGSRGYTF
cdr3_nt: TGCAGCGTTGAGGGGCAGGGGAGTCGGGGCTACACCTTC

j_call: TRBJ1-1
d_call: TRBD1
v_call: TRBV30
clone_size: -
cdr3_aa: CAWAPETGLVAEAFF
cdr3_nt: TGTGCCTGGGCTCCCGAGACAGGGCTGGTTGCTGAAGCTTTCTTT

j_call: TRBJ2-7
d_call: -
v_call: TRBV9
clone_size: many
cdr3_aa: CASSVVWGSEQYF
cdr3_nt: TGTGCCAGCAGCGTAGTATGGGGCTCCGAGCAGTACTTC

j_call: TRBJ2-2
d_call: TRBD2
v_call: TRBV10-3
clone_size: many
cdr3_aa: CAINGLAGEPTGELFF
cdr3_nt: TGTGCCATCAATGGACTAGCGGGAGAACCCACCGGGGAGCTGTTTTTT

j_call: TRBJ2-7
d_call: TRBD1
v_call: TRBV4-3
clone_size: many
cdr3_aa: CASSHDRGYYEQYF
cdr3_nt: TGCGCCAGCAGCCACGACAGGGGGTACTACGAGCAGTACTTC

j_call: TRBJ2-7
d_call: TRBD1
v_call: TRBV6-5
clone_size: few
cdr3_aa: CASSYGTGVYEQYF
cdr3_nt: TGTGCCAGCAGTTACGGGACAGGGGTCTACGAGCAGTACTTC

j_call: TRBJ2-1
d_call: -
v_call: TRBV2
clone_size: -
cdr3_aa: CASSPRSGYYNEQFF
cdr3_nt: TGTGCCAGCAGTCCCCGGAGCGGGTATTACAATGAGCAGTTCTTC

j_call: TRBJ2-7
d_call: TRBD2
v_call: TRBV5-1
clone_size: -
cdr3_aa: CASSLKLLAGEGMDEQYF
cdr3_nt: TGCGCCAGCAGCTTGAAACTACTAGCGGGAGAAGGAATGGACGAGCAGTACTTC

j_call: TRBJ2-7
d_call: TRBD2
v_call: TRBV20-1
clone_size: -
cdr3_aa: CSALYGGGTYEQYF
cdr3_nt: TGCAGTGCTCTGTATGGGGGAGGGACCTACGAGCAGTACTTC

j_call: TRBJ2-7
d_call: TRBD1
v_call: TRBV10-3
clone_size: many
cdr3_aa: CAISQGQGIYEQYF
cdr3_nt: TGTGCCATCAGTCAAGGACAGGGGATCTACGAGCAGTACTTC

j_call: TRBJ1-1
d_call: -
v_call: TRBV25-1
clone_size: many
cdr3_aa: CASSEWKQGTEAFF
cdr3_nt: TGTGCCAGCAGTGAATGGAAACAGGGCACTGAAGCTTTCTTT